The 5 T cell receptor beta chains below come from one sample, sequenced in a study of T cell responses to AZD1222 COVID-19 vaccine. Sequencing used immunoSEQ multiplex PCR; TCRdb keeps in-frame clones, though not all of them. The profile shows about 94,000 clones, around 84% of them singletons. Sequences were derived from peripheral blood, sampled 28 days after the second AZD1222 dose. The receptors here all came from an adult who received the AZD1222 COVID-19 vaccine.

The chain recombines TRBV29-1 with TRBJ1-2; TRBD1 is a possible D gene (5 bases). The germline V gene encodes CDR1 SQVTM and CDR2 ANQGSEA. V was pared by 5 bases and J by 4 bases, with 17 bases between. This CDR3 spans 14 amino acids. The CDR3 spells CSVHDRDFVYGYTF. In nucleotides, the CDR3 is TGCAGCGTTCACGACCGGGACTTTGTCTATGGCTACACCTTC.

This clone was found many times. The chain is built from TRBV9 and TRBJ1-1; 8 bases agree with TRBD1. Germline V gives CDR1 SGDLS, CDR2 YYNGEE. The CDR3 spans 15 residues. Unmatched junction bases numbered 6, after V lost 4 bases and J lost 1 base. The DNA of the CDR3 is TGTGCCAGCAGCCCGTCGGGACAGGCGAACACTGAAGCTTTCTTT. It translates to CASSPSGQANTEAFF.

CDR3 sequence: CASSLSEGVTDTQYF. In DNA form, the CDR3 reads TGTGCCAGCAGTTTATCCGAGGGAGTCACAGATACGCAGTATTTT. V and J are TRBV28 and TRBJ2-3, with D possibly matching TRBD2 (5 bases). Trimming pared 1 base from V and 2 bases from J, leaving 10 bases between. CDR1 is MDHEN, CDR2 SYDVKM, per germline. The CDR3 runs to 15 residues.

This clone was observed a few times. The chain carries TRBV12-2 and TRBJ2-1. TRBV12-2 constitutes a pseudogene. CDR3 length equals 15 residues. CDR3 nucleotides: TGTGCAAGTCGCTTAGCGAAAGTGGGGGTTAATGAGCAGTTCTTC. Encoded protein: CASRLAKVGVNEQFF.

In this sample, this clone turned up a few times. The gene calls are TRBV27 and TRBJ2-6; D is perhaps TRBD1 (6 bases). Looked up from germline, CDR1 is MNHEY and CDR2 is SMNVEV (reference sequence). Trimming removed 8 bases from V and 3 bases from J, with 14 bases in between. This CDR3 is 15 amino acids long. In DNA form, the CDR3 reads TGTGCCAGCGGGCCCCAGGGGCGTGGGGCCAACGTCCTGACTTTC. It is translated as CASGPQGRGANVLTF.